This TCR beta chain was observed in a study of blood T cell repertoires in COVID-19. Method: immunoSEQ multiplex PCR; TCRdb's copy keeps in-frame clones and lacks some. The sample lists some 100,000 clones, about four fifths occurring once. The origin of this receptor is a woman in her fifties or sixties with acute or convalescent COVID-19. Sequencing was performed on peripheral blood.

The CDR3 sequence is CASSLEINNEQFF. In DNA form, the CDR3 reads TGTGCCAGCAGCCTAGAGATTAACAATGAGCAGTTCTTC. J is TRBJ2-1 and V is TRBV6-5; D is unclear. This CDR3 spans 13 amino acids. Germline values: CDR1 MNHEY, CDR2 SVGAGI. Trimming left V 6 bases short and J 5 bases short, with 11 bases between.